This T cell receptor (beta chain) was captured by sequencing in a study of blood T cell repertoires in COVID-19. Study-level background: Both acute and convalescent COVID-19 samples were obtained from the United States, Italy and Spain. PBMCs, B-cell-depleted T cells, or T cells were the source of the cDNA or gDNA that made up the material.

Original data processing: Reference gene primers were amplified, and this amplification served to estimate nucleated cell counts. This table comes from immunoSEQ multiplex PCR, and its TCRdb copy is limited to in-frame clones, with some not included. The V and J calls and the clone size are those of that table, but D and trimming were determined from the DNA. Of some 50,000 clones listed, roughly 79% are singletons. V lost 0 bases and J lost 4; bases outside the gene matches: 2. Per germline, CDR1 MGHRA and CDR2 YSYEKL. The CDR3 loop spans 15 amino acids. The rearrangement joins TRBV4-1 to TRBJ2-7, with 11 bases lining up with TRBD1. The TCR sequence derives from a human donor in a cohort sampled during active COVID-19. The sample consisted of peripheral blood. CDR3 bases: TGCGCCAGCAGCCAAGAGAGGGACAGGGGGTACGAGCAGTACTTC. Translated: CASSQERDRGYEQYF.